Described below is a single T cell receptor beta chain sequence and its context. Measured with immunoSEQ multiplex PCR; TCRdb has only the in-frame clones, and not every one. The sample has under 150,000 clones, more than 80% seen once; the top ten hold approximately 3%. This sample stems from a study of identifying expanded T cells in peripheral blood. CDR3 size: 15 residues. V lost 0 bases to trimming and J lost 4 bases, with 12 bases between them. Germline loops: CDR1 SGHDN, CDR2 FVKESK. This chain joins TRBV14 and TRBJ1-2, with D maybe TRBD1 (5 bases). The sequenced sample consisted of blood. The TCR sequence derives from a person aged 18 to 75 in good health. The DNA of the CDR3 is TGTGCCAGCAGCCAAGATCTGACAGCCCCCTATGGCTACACCTTC. It is translated as CASSQDLTAPYGYTF. The full variable domain, completed using reference TRBV14 and TRBJ1-2, is EAGVTQFPSHSVIEKGQTVTLRCDPISGHDNLYWYRRVMGKEIKFLLHFVKESKQDESGMPNNRFLAERTGGTYSTLKVQPAELEDSGVYFCASSQDLTAPYGYTFGSGTRLTVV.